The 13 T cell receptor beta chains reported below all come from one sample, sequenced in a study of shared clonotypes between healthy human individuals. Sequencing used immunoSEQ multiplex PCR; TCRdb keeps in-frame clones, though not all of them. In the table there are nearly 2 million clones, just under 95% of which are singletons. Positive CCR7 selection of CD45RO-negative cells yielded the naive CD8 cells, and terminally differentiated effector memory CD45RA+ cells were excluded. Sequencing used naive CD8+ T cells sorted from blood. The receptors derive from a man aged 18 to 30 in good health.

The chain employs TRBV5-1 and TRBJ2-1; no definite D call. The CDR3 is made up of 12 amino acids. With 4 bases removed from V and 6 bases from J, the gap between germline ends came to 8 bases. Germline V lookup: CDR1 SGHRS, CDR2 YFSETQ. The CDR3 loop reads CASSLILNEQFF. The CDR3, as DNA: TGCGCCAGCAGCCTTATACTCAATGAGCAGTTCTTC.

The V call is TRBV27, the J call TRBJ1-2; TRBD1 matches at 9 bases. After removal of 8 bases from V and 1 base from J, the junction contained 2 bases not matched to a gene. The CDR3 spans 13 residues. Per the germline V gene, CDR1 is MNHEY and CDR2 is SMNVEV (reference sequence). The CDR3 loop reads CASRDRDNYGYTF. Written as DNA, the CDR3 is TGTGCCAGCCGGGACAGGGATAACTATGGCTACACCTTC.

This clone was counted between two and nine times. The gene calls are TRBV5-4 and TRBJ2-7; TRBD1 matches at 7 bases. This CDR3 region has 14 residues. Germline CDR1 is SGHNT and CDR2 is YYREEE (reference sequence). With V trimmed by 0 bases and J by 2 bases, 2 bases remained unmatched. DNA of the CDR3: TGTGCCAGCAGCTTGGGGGACAGTGCCTACGAGCAGTACTTC. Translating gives CASSLGDSAYEQYF.

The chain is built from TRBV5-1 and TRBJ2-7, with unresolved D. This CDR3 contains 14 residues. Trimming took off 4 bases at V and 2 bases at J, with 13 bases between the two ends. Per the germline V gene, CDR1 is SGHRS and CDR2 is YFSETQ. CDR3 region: CASSLDYGPYEQYF. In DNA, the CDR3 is TGCGCCAGCAGCCTTGATTACGGGCCCTACGAGCAGTACTTC.

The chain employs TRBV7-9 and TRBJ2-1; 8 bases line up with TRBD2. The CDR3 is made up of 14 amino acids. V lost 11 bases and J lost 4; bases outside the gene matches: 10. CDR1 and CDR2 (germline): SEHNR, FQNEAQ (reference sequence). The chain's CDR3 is CAGDASGPYNEQFF. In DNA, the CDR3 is TGTGCCGGCGACGCTAGCGGGCCGTACAATGAGCAGTTCTTC. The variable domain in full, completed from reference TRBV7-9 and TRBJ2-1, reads DTGVSQNPRHKITKRGQNVTFRCDPISEHNRLYWYRQTLGQGPEFLTYFQNEAQLEKSRLLSDRFSAERPKGSFSTLEIQRTEQGDSAMYLCAGDASGPYNEQFFGPGTRLTVL.

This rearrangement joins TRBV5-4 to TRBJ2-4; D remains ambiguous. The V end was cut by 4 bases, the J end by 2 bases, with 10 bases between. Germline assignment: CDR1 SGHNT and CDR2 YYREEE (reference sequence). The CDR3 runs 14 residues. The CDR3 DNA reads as TGTGCCAGCAGCCCTTCAAAGACCAAAAACATTCAGTACTTC. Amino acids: CASSPSKTKNIQYF.

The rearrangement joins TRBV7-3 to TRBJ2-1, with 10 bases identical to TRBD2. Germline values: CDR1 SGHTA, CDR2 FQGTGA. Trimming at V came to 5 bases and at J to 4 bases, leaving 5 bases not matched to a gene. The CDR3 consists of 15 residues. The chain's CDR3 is CASSPLAGAYNEQFF. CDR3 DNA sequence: TGTGCCAGCAGCCCCCTAGCGGGGGCGTACAATGAGCAGTTCTTC.

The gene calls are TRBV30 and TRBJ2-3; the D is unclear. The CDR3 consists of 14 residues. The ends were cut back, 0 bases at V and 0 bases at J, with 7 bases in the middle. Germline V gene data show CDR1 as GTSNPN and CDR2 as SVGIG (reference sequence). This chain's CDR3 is CAWSVVTSTDTQYF. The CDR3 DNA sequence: TGTGCCTGGAGTGTAGTCACTAGCACAGATACGCAGTATTTT. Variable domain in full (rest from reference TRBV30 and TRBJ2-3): SQTIHQWPATLVQPVGSPLSLECTVEGTSNPNLYWYRQAAGRGLQLLFYSVGIGQISSEVPQNLSASRPQDRQFILSSKKLLLSDSGFYLCAWSVVTSTDTQYFGPGTRLTVL.

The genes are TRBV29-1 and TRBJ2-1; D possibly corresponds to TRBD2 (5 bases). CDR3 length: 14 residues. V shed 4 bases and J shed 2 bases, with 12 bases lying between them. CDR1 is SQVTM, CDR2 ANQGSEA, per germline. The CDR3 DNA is TGCAGCGTTGGAGGGCTAGACCCCTACAATGAGCAGTTCTTC. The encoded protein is CSVGGLDPYNEQFF.

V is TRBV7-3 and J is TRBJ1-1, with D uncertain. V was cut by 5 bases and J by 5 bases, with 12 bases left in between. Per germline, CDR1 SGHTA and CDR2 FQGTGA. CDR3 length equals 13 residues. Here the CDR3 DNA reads TGTGCCAGCAGCCGCGAGGACTGGACTGAAGCTTTCTTT. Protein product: CASSREDWTEAFF.

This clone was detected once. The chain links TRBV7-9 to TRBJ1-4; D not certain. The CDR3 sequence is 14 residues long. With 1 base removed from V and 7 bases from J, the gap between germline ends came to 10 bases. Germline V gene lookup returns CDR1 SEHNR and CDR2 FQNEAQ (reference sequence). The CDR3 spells CASSLGVAGEKLFF. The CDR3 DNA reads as TGTGCCAGCAGCTTAGGGGTAGCGGGTGAAAAACTGTTTTTT.

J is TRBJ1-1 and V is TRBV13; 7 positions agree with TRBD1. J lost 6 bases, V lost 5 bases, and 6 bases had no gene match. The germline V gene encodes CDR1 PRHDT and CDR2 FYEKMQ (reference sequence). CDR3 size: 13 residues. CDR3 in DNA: TGTGCCAGCAGCACGACAGGGTACCCTGAAGCTTTCTTT. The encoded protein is CASSTTGYPEAFF.

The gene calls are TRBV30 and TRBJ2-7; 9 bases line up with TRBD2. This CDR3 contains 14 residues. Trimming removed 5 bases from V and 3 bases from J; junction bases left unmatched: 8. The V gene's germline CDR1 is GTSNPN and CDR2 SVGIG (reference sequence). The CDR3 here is CAWEAGGFSYEQYF. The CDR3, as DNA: TGTGCCTGGGAGGCGGGGGGGTTCAGCTACGAGCAGTACTTC. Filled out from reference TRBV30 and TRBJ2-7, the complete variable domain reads SQTIHQWPATLVQPVGSPLSLECTVEGTSNPNLYWYRQAAGRGLQLLFYSVGIGQISSEVPQNLSASRPQDRQFILSSKKLLLSDSGFYLCAWEAGGFSYEQYFGPGTRLTVT.